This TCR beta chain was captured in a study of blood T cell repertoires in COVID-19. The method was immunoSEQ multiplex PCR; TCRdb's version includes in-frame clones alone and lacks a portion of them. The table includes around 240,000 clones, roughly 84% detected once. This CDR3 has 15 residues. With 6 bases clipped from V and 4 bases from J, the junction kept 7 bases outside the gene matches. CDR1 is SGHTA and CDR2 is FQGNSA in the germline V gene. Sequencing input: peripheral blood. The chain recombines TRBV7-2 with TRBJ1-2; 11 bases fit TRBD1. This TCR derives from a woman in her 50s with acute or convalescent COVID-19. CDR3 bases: TGTGCCAGCAGATACTGGACAGGGGGCCTCTATGGCTACACCTTC. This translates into CASRYWTGGLYGYTF.